The 21 T cell receptor beta chains given below trace back to one sample, sequenced in a study of T cell responses to AZD1222 COVID-19 vaccine. Measured with immunoSEQ multiplex PCR; TCRdb has only the in-frame clones, and not every one. The repertoire includes 90,000 to 110,000 clones, 70% to 90% of them detected once, and around 13% sits in the top ten. The source material was peripheral blood, sampled on day 0 of MenACWY control vaccination. The receptors were gathered from an adult in good health.

Turning to this clone: Distinct nucleotide sequences in the sample also encode this CDR3. V usage is TRBV4-2 and J usage is TRBJ2-7; the match to TRBD2 covers 9 bases. Germline V CDR1 and CDR2: LGHNA, YNFKEQ. This CDR3 spans 16 amino acids. Trimming took 0 bases from V and 1 from J; bases not matched to a gene: 4. In DNA, the CDR3 is TGTGCCAGCAGCCAAGATTCGCTAGCGGGGTCCTACGAGCAGTACTTC. It encodes CASSQDSLAGSYEQYF.

This clone was counted between two and nine times. J is TRBJ1-5 and V is TRBV19; D is uncertain. The germline V gene has CDR1 LNHDA and CDR2 SQIVND (reference sequence). CDR3 length: 14 residues. Trimming took off 2 bases at V and 3 bases at J, with 8 bases between the two ends. CDR3 nucleotide sequence: TGTGCCAGTAGTATAAGGGCCTTCAATCAGCCCCAGCATTTT. Protein: CASSIRAFNQPQHF.

The chain employs TRBV4-2 and TRBJ1-6; D perhaps matches TRBD1 (5 bases). Germline CDR1 is LGHNA and CDR2 is YNFKEQ. V was shortened by 1 base and J by 10 bases, with 11 bases between the two germline ends. The CDR3 is made up of 14 amino acids. CDR3 protein: CASSQGGDGSPLHF. DNA for the CDR3: TGTGCCAGCAGCCAAGGGGGGGACGGATCACCCCTCCACTTT.

The rearrangement joins TRBV28 to TRBJ2-2; 9 bases map to TRBD1. The germline CDR1 and CDR2 sequences are MDHEN and SYDVKM. The J segment lost 3 bases and the V segment lost 8 bases, leaving 1 base of the junction unmatched. This CDR3 region has 13 residues. The CDR3 reads CASDRGYTGELFF. CDR3 bases: TGTGCCAGCGACAGGGGGTACACCGGGGAGCTGTTTTTT.

The table lists this clone with a few counts. The gene calls are TRBV7-9 and TRBJ1-4; weak D call: TRBD1 (6 bases). Germline V gives CDR1 SEHNR, CDR2 FQNEAQ (reference sequence). The V gene lost 5 bases and the J gene lost 7 bases, with 17 bases spanning the gap. This CDR3 spans 15 amino acids. CDR3 in amino acids: CASSKRQDLAEKLFF. In nucleotides, the CDR3 is TGTGCCAGCAGCAAAAGACAGGATTTGGCTGAAAAACTGTTTTTT.

The rearrangement links TRBV29-1 to TRBJ1-5; D call uncertain. Trimming pared 6 bases from V and 1 base from J, leaving 10 bases between. The CDR3 has 13 residues. CDR1 is SQVTM and CDR2 is ANQGSEA in the germline V gene. The CDR3 coding sequence is TGCAGCGTCAGCGGAGACAGCAATCAGCCCCAGCATTTT. Protein product: CSVSGDSNQPQHF.

The V and J genes are TRBV6-5 and TRBJ2-7; 7 nucleotides match TRBD2. Germline CDR1 and CDR2: MNHEY and SVGAGI. This CDR3 contains 13 residues. V was clipped by 7 bases and J by 5 bases; unmatched bases: 8. The CDR3 region has the DNA TGTGCCAGCACCCTGGGGGGGGGTAACGAGCAGTACTTC. Translated: CASTLGGGNEQYF.

V is TRBV28 and J is TRBJ1-2, with 7 bases that match TRBD1. With V trimmed by 6 bases and J by 5 bases, 15 bases remained unmatched. Germline assignment: CDR1 MDHEN and CDR2 SYDVKM. This CDR3 region has 16 residues. The CDR3 loop reads CASSLQPGQVGYGYTF. The CDR3, as DNA: TGTGCCAGCAGCCTGCAACCCGGACAGGTCGGGTATGGCTACACCTTC.

The chain recombines TRBV19 with TRBJ2-1; D is unresolved. The germline gives CDR1 LNHDA, CDR2 SQIVND (reference sequence). Trimming took 3 bases from V and 0 from J, leaving 9 bases between them. CDR3 length equals 15 residues. The CDR3 nucleotides are TGTGCCAGTAGTATTTCGACAAGCTCCTACAATGAGCAGTTCTTC. The encoded protein is CASSISTSSYNEQFF. Full variable domain (remainder filled in from reference TRBV19 and TRBJ2-1): DGGITQSPKYLFRKEGQNVTLSCEQNLNHDAMYWYRQDPGQGLRLIYYSQIVNDFQKGDIAEGYSVSREKKESFPLTVTSAQKNPTAFYLCASSISTSSYNEQFFGPGTRLTVL.

The chain is built from TRBV11-2 and TRBJ2-5, with D perhaps assigned TRBD1 or TRBD2 (6 bases each). In germline, CDR1 is SGHAT, CDR2 FQNNGV. V was trimmed by 6 bases and J by 2 bases, leaving 22 bases between them. The CDR3 sequence is 17 residues long. CDR3 nucleotides: TGTGCCAGCAGTCCCCGGAGGGGGGCAGGTCGGCAAGAGACCCAGTACTTC. Its translation: CASSPRRGAGRQETQYF.

CDR3 nucleotide sequence: TGTGCCACCAGCAGAGATCCAGGGTCCTATAATTCACCCCTCCACTTT. Translating it yields CATSRDPGSYNSPLHF. The chain recombines TRBV15 with TRBJ1-6; D may be TRBD1 (5 bases). V was trimmed by 0 bases and J by 1 base, leaving 7 bases between them. The germline V gene encodes CDR1 LNHNV and CDR2 YYDKDF (reference sequence). The CDR3 extends over 16 amino acids.

This clone was found many times. The rearrangement links TRBV7-9 to TRBJ1-6, with TRBD1 identical over 8 bases. The CDR3 covers 15 residues. Per the germline V gene, CDR1 is SEHNR and CDR2 is FQNEAQ (reference sequence). V gave up 5 bases and J gave up 9 bases; unmatched junction bases: 9. The CDR3 sequence is CASSPDGTGGSPLHF. CDR3 sequence (DNA): TGTGCCAGCAGCCCCGACGGGACAGGCGGTTCACCCCTCCACTTT.

The V and J genes are TRBV30 and TRBJ2-7, with 7 bases lining up with TRBD2. The J segment lost 5 bases and the V segment lost 3 bases, leaving 13 bases of the junction unmatched. The germline gives CDR1 GTSNPN, CDR2 SVGIG (reference sequence). The CDR3 length is 15 residues. The CDR3 DNA sequence: TGTGCCTGGAGGGGCGGAGGTGCGGGAGCCGACGAGCAGTACTTC. As protein: CAWRGGGAGADEQYF. The complete variable domain, with remaining parts taken from reference TRBV30 and TRBJ2-7, reads SQTIHQWPATLVQPVGSPLSLECTVEGTSNPNLYWYRQAAGRGLQLLFYSVGIGQISSEVPQNLSASRPQDRQFILSSKKLLLSDSGFYLCAWRGGGAGADEQYFGPGTRLTVT.

The J gene is TRBJ1-5, the V gene TRBV10-3; the D gene is possibly TRBD1 (6 bases). The germline V gene encodes CDR1 ENHRY and CDR2 SYGVKD. V shed 2 bases and J shed 6 bases, with 14 bases lying between them. The CDR3 is 15 amino acids. The CDR3 here is CAISERQGYGQPQHF. In nucleotides, the CDR3 is TGTGCCATCAGTGAGCGGCAGGGGTACGGTCAGCCCCAGCATTTT.

This chain connects TRBV27 to TRBJ1-2, with D perhaps matching TRBD1 (6 bases). V lost 5 bases and J lost 8, with 12 bases in between. This CDR3 region has 12 residues. Germline V gene sequence: CDR1 MNHEY, CDR2 SMNVEV (reference sequence). In DNA form, the CDR3 reads TGTGCCAGCAGTCCATCAGGGGTGGGCTACACCTTC. This codes for CASSPSGVGYTF.

This CDR3 reads CASSIGGRLDTQYF. CDR3 nucleotides: TGTGCCAGTAGTATAGGGGGGCGGTTAGATACGCAGTATTTT. This chain connects TRBV19 to TRBJ2-3; maybe TRBD1 (6 bases). The CDR3 consists of 14 residues. Germline V gene lookup returns CDR1 LNHDA and CDR2 SQIVND (reference sequence). V was cut by 1 base and J by 5 bases, with 10 bases left in between.

Sample share makes this clone large. The chain recombines TRBV10-2 with TRBJ1-5; D is uncertain. The CDR3 consists of 15 residues. Per germline, CDR1 WSHSY and CDR2 SAAADI. V lost 3 bases to trimming and J lost 0 bases, with 9 bases between them. In DNA form, the CDR3 reads TGCGCCAGCAGTGACGCGGGCTATAGCAATCAGCCCCAGCATTTT. It codes for CASSDAGYSNQPQHF.

The V call is TRBV11-2, the J call TRBJ1-6, with D unresolved. Trimming stripped 5 bases from V and 13 bases from J, with 12 bases between. The CDR3 loop spans 12 amino acids. Germline V gene data show CDR1 as SGHAT and CDR2 as FQNNGV. CDR3 bases: TGTGCCAGCAGCCCCGCAGGCTGGCCCCTCCACTTT. It yields the protein CASSPAGWPLHF. Based on the CDR3 plus reference TRBV11-2 and TRBJ1-6, the full variable domain is EAGVAQSPRYKIIEKRQSVAFWCNPISGHATLYWYQQILGQGPKLLIQFQNNGVVDDSQLPKDRFSAERLKGVDSTLKIQPAKLEDSAVYLCASSPAGWPLHFGNGTRLTVT.

The chain couples TRBV30 to TRBJ2-3; no reliable D call. There are 12 residues in the CDR3. V lost 4 bases and J lost 4, with 9 bases in between. Looked up from germline, CDR1 is GTSNPN and CDR2 is SVGIG (reference sequence). CDR3 bases: TGTGCCTGGATAGATCTCGCAGATACGCAGTATTTT. It translates to CAWIDLADTQYF.

Sample share makes this clone medium-sized. The chain combines TRBV4-3 with TRBJ1-3, with TRBD1 matching 7 bases. Germline V gene sequence: CDR1 LGHNA, CDR2 YSLEER. V trimming: 4 bases; J trimming: 0 bases; junction bases outside the gene matches: 6. The CDR3 runs 16 residues. The CDR3 loop reads CASSPDRDSSGNTIYF. The CDR3 DNA is TGCGCCAGCAGCCCAGACCGGGACAGCTCTGGAAACACCATATATTTT.

The gene calls are TRBV21-1 and TRBJ2-3. TRBV21-1 is tagged as a pseudogene. This CDR3 region has 14 residues. The CDR3 sequence is CASSSTSTGDTQYF. CDR3 DNA: TGTGCCAGCAGCAGCACTAGTACAGGAGATACGCAGTATTTT.